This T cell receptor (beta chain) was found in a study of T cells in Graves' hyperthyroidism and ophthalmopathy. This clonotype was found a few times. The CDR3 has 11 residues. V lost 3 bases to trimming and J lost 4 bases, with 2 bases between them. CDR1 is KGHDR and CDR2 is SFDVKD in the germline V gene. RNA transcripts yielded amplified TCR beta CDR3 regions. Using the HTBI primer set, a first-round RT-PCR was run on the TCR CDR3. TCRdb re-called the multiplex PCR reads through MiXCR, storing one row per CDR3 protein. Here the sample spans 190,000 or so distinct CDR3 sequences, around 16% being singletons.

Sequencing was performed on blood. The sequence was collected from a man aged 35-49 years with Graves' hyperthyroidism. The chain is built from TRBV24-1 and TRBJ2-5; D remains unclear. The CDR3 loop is CATSDTETQYF. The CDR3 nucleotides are TGTGCCACCAGTGATACAGAGACCCAGTACTTC.